Described below is a single T cell receptor (beta chain) sequence and its context. Trimming cost V 4 bases and J 0 bases; bases outside gene matches: 3. CDR1 and CDR2 (germline): SQVTM, ANQGSEA. The CDR3 contains 15 residues. The second PCR ran about 6 to 12 cycles with a sample-barcoded 5' primer and J-beta primers. TCRdb passed the 5' RACE reads through MiXCR, listing each CDR3 protein once. The sample carries around 1,700,000 distinct CDR3 sequences, about 28% recorded once. The data stem from a study of blood T cells in healthy people across ages. Each donor had around 9.2 milliliters of peripheral blood drawn.

The chain combines TRBV29-1 with TRBJ2-3, with 11 bases fitting TRBD2. This clonotype was obtained from a young woman in good health. Material: blood. CDR3 in DNA: TGCAGCGTTGCCCGGACTAGCGGGAGCACAGATACGCAGTATTTT. It is translated as CSVARTSGSTDTQYF.